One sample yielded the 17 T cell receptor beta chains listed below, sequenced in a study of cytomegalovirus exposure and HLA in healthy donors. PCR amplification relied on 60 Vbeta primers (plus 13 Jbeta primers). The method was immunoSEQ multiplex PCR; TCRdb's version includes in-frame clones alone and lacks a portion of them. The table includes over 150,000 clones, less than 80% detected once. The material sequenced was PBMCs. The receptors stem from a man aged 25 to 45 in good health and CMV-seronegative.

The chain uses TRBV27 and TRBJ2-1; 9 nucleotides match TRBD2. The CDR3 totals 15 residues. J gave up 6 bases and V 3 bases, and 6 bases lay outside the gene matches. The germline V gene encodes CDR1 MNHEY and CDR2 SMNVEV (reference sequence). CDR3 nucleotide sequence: TGTGCCAGCAGTTTTTATAGCGGGAGTTCCAATGAGCAGTTCTTC. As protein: CASSFYSGSSNEQFF.

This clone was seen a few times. In DNA form, the CDR3 reads TGCGCCAGCAGCTTGGCCTCGGGACAGGAAGCTTTCTTT. Translation: CASSLASGQEAFF. The V call is TRBV5-1, the J call TRBJ1-1, with 7 bases matching TRBD1. With 0 bases clipped from V and 8 bases from J, the junction kept 4 bases outside the gene matches. CDR1 is SGHRS and CDR2 is YFSETQ in the germline V gene. The CDR3 has 13 residues.

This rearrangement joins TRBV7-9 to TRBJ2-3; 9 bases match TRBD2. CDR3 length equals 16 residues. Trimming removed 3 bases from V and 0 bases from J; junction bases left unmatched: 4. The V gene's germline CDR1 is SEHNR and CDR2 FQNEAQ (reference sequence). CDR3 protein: CASSLGTSTSTDTQYF. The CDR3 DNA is TGTGCCAGCAGCTTGGGGACTAGCACTAGCACAGATACGCAGTATTTT.

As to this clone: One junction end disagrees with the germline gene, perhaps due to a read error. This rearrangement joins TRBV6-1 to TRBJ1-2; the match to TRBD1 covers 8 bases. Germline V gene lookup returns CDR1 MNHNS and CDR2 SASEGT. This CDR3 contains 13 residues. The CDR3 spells CASITGQGYGYPF. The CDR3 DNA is TGTGCCAGCATCACCGGACAGGGATATGGCTACCCCTTC.

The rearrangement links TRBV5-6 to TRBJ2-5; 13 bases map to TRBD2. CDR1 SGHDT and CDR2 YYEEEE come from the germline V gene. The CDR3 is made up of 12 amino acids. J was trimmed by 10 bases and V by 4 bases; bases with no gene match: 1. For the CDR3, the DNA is TGTGCCAGCAGCCGGACTAGCGGGGGCCAGTACTTC. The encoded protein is CASSRTSGGQYF.

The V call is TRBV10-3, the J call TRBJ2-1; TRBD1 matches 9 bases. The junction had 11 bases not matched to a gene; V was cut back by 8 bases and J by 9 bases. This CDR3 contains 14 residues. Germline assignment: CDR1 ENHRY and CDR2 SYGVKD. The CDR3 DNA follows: TGTGCCATCTGGGGGACAGGGTATTCGGGTGAGCAGTTCTTC. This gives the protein CAIWGTGYSGEQFF.

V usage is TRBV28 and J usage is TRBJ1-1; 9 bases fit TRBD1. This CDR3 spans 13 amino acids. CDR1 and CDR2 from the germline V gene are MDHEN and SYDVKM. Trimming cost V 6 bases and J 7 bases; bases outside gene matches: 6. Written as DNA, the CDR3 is TGTGCCAGCAGAGACGGACAGGGGAATGAAGCTTTCTTT. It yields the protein CASRDGQGNEAFF.

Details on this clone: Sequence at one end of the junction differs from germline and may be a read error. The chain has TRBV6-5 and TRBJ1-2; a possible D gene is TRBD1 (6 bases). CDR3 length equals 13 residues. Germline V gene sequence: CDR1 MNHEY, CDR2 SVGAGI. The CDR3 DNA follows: TGTGCCAGCAGTTACTCACAGGGCTATGGCTACCCCTTC. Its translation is CASSYSQGYGYPF.

This chain's CDR3 is CASSLAGTSRETQYF. The CDR3 DNA is TGCGCCAGCAGCTTGGCCGGGACTAGCCGGGAGACCCAGTACTTC. The V and J genes are TRBV5-1 and TRBJ2-5; 9 nucleotides agree with TRBD2. CDR1 is SGHRS and CDR2 is YFSETQ in the germline V gene. The CDR3 covers 15 residues. The V gene end was trimmed by 0 bases and the J gene end by 5 bases; junction bases not matched to a gene: 5.

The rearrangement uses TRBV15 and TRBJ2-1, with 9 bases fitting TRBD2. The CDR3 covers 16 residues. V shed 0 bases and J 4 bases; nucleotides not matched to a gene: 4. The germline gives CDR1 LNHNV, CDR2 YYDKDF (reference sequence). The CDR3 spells CATSREAGGRYNEQFF. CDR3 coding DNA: TGTGCCACCAGCAGAGAAGCGGGGGGACGATACAATGAGCAGTTCTTC. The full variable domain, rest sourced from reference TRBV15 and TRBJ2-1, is DAMVIQNPRYQVTQFGKPVTLSCSQTLNHNVMYWYQQKSSQAPKLLFHYYDKDFNNEADTPDNFQSRRPNTSFCFLDIRSPGLGDTAMYLCATSREAGGRYNEQFFGPGTRLTVL.

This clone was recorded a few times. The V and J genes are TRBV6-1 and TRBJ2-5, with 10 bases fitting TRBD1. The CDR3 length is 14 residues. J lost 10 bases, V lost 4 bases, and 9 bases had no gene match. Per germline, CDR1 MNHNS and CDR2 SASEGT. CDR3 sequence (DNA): TGTGCCAGCAGTGGCTCCGGGACAGGGGCTAACCAGTACTTC. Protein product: CASSGSGTGANQYF.

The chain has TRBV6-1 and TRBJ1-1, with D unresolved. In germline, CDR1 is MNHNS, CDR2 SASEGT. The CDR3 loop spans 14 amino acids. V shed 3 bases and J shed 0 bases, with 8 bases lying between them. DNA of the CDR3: TGTGCCAGCAGTGACCTAGGCCTGAACACTGAAGCTTTCTTT. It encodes CASSDLGLNTEAFF.

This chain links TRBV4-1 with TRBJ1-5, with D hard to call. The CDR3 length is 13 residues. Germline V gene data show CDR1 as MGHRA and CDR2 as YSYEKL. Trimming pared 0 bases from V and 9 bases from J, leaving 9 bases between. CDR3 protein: CASSQEVVGPQHF. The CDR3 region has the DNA TGCGCCAGCAGCCAAGAAGTCGTCGGGCCCCAGCATTTT.

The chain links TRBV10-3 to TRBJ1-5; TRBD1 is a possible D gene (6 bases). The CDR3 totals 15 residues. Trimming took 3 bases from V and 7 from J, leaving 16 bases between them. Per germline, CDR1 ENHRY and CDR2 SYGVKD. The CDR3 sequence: CAISEGPEGGQPQHF. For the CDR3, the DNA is TGTGCCATCAGTGAAGGTCCCGAAGGGGGACAGCCCCAGCATTTT.

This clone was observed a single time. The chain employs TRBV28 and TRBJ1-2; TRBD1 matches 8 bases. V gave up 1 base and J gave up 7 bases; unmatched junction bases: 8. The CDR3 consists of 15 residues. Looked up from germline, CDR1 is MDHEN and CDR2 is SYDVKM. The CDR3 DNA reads TGTGCCAGCAGTTTATTGACAGGGGATCACGGTGGCTACACCTTC. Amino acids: CASSLLTGDHGGYTF.

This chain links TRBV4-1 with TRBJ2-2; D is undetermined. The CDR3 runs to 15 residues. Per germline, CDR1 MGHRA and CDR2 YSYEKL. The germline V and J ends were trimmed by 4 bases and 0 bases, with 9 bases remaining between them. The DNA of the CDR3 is TGCGCCAGCAGCCCCCGGTCGGCGAACACCGGGGAGCTGTTTTTT. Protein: CASSPRSANTGELFF.

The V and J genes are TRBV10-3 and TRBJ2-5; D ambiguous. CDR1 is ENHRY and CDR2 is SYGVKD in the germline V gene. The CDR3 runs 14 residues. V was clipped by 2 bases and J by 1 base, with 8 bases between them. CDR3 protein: CAISEEVSQETQYF. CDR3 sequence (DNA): TGTGCCATCAGTGAGGAGGTATCCCAAGAGACCCAGTACTTC.